The 26 T cell receptor beta chains below were found in one sample sequenced in a study of T cells in Graves' hyperthyroidism and ophthalmopathy. Using RNA transcripts as the source, TCR beta CDR3 regions were amplified. The study used the HTBI primer set for a first-round RT-PCR of the TCR CDR3. TCRdb itself ran the multiplex PCR reads through MiXCR, one entry per CDR3 protein. Among hundreds of thousands of distinct CDR3 sequences listed, 14% to 15% were seen once. The sequencing sample was made of blood. Receptor source: a man aged 18 to 35 with Graves' ophthalmopathy.

The CDR3 coding sequence is TGTGCCAGCAGCACTCCGGGACAGGGAGAAGGCTACACCTTC. Amino acids: CASSTPGQGEGYTF. The chain recombines TRBV6-2 or TRBV6-3 with TRBJ1-2; 9 bases align to TRBD1. Looked up from germline, CDR1 is MNHEY and CDR2 is SVGEGT. The CDR3 runs to 14 residues. With V trimmed by 6 bases and J by 8 bases, 10 bases remained unmatched.

This clonotype was counted only a few times. This chain connects TRBV29-1 to TRBJ1-1; D not certain. Deletions cut 8 bases from V and 3 bases from J, with 16 bases between. This CDR3 is built from 13 residues. Per germline, CDR1 SQVTM and CDR2 ANQGSEA. CDR3 in amino acids: CSSVHTQDTEAFF. The CDR3 region has the DNA TGCAGCTCCGTTCACACTCAGGACACTGAAGCTTTCTTT.

This clonotype has at least ten counts. This chain joins TRBV7-8 and TRBJ2-5, with 9 bases fitting TRBD2. CDR3 size: 16 residues. The V and J ends lost 1 base and 3 bases, in that order; junction bases with no gene match: 6. Germline V gives CDR1 SGHVS, CDR2 FQNEAQ. The CDR3 bases are TGTGCCAGCAGCTTAGGATTTTGGACTAGCGAAGAGACCCAGTACTTC. Its translation: CASSLGFWTSEETQYF.

This clonotype has ten or more counts. V gene TRBV12-3 or TRBV12-4 combines with J gene TRBJ1-6; 7 positions match TRBD1. CDR3 length: 13 amino acids. V gave up 5 bases and J gave up 10 bases; unmatched junction bases: 5. This chain's CDR3 is CASSDRVRSPLHF. Written as DNA, the CDR3 is TGTGCCAGCAGTGACAGGGTACGGTCACCCCTCCACTTT.

The sample holds many counts of this clonotype. The chain has TRBV30 and TRBJ2-7; D gene uncertain. The CDR3 spans 12 residues. From germline, CDR1 is GTSNPN and CDR2 SVGIG (reference sequence). Between the trimmed V and J ends, which lost 1 base and 2 bases, there was a span of 6 bases. CDR3 sequence reads: CAWSGLAYEQYF. The CDR3 DNA is TGTGCCTGGAGTGGACTTGCCTACGAGCAGTACTTC.

This clonotype occurred many times. This rearrangement joins TRBV15 to TRBJ1-1, with a possible D match to TRBD1 (5 bases). The germline V gene encodes CDR1 LNHNV and CDR2 YYDKDF (reference sequence). Trimming cost V 9 bases and J 9 bases, with 20 bases left between them. The CDR3 loop spans 13 amino acids. CDR3 sequence (DNA): TGTGCCACGGGGTTCGGGGGGTCCGGAAAAGCTTTCTTT. Its protein product is CATGFGGSGKAFF.

This clonotype was detected ten times or more. The chain couples TRBV12-3 or TRBV12-4 to TRBJ1-1; D possibly corresponds to TRBD1 (5 bases). Trimming shortened V by 6 bases and J by 0 bases, and 14 bases separated the two germline ends. CDR3 length equals 15 residues. Written as DNA, the CDR3 is TGTGCCAGCAGGGACCCTGACAGACTGAACACTGAAGCTTTCTTT. Its protein is CASRDPDRLNTEAFF.

This clonotype showed up many times. The J gene is TRBJ2-1, the V gene TRBV2; 11 positions agree with TRBD2. The CDR3 has 15 amino acids. Germline V gives CDR1 SNHLY, CDR2 FYNNEI. With 1 base clipped from V and 9 bases from J, the junction kept 5 bases outside the gene matches. The CDR3 DNA reads as TGTGCCAGCAGTGAAGAACTAGCGGGAGAGCCTGAGCAGTTCTTC. Its translation is CASSEELAGEPEQFF.

CDR3 loop: CASSLDRGRAPTDTQYF. Here the CDR3 DNA reads TGTGCCAGCAGCTTAGATAGGGGGCGGGCTCCCACAGATACGCAGTATTTT. This sequence joins TRBV11-2 and TRBJ2-3; 7 bases match TRBD1. Germline lookup yields CDR1 SGHAT and CDR2 FQNNGV. This CDR3 comprises 17 residues. Germline trimming cut 0 bases from V and 2 bases from J; bases unmatched to any gene: 8.

The chain couples TRBV30 to TRBJ1-6; D is perhaps TRBD1 (6 bases). Germline values: CDR1 GTSNPN, CDR2 SVGIG (reference sequence). V was pared by 0 bases and J by 0 bases, with 21 bases between. This CDR3 comprises 20 residues. The CDR3 region has the DNA TGTGCCTGGAGTGTATTCCCCCGGGACATTACCTTCTCCTATAATTCACCCCTCCACTTT. It codes for CAWSVFPRDITFSYNSPLHF.

This clonotype was detected ten times or more. The V and J genes are TRBV10-1 and TRBJ2-2; 7 bases map to TRBD1. This CDR3 region has 13 residues. Trimming removed 7 bases from V and 3 bases from J; junction bases left unmatched: 2. Germline CDR1 and CDR2: WNHNN and SYGVQD (reference sequence). CDR3 bases: TGCGCCAGCAATGGACAGGACACCGGGGAGCTGTTTTTT. Protein: CASNGQDTGELFF.

Only a few counts were recorded for this clonotype. As DNA, the CDR3 is TGTGCCAGCAGTTACTCGCGGGGGAGGTTGACTTTCTTT. Translated: CASSYSRGRLTFF. The chain couples TRBV6-6 to TRBJ1-1, with a possible D match to TRBD1 (5 bases). The length of the CDR3 is 13 residues. Trimming removed 0 bases from V and 12 bases from J, with 14 bases in between. The germline CDR1 and CDR2 sequences are MNHNY and SVGAGI (reference sequence).

This clonotype was seen only a few times. The chain is built from TRBV19 and TRBJ1-1; D gene unclear. The CDR3 loop spans 14 amino acids. Trimming removed 3 bases at V and 0 bases at J, with 8 bases between. The V gene's germline CDR1 is LNHDA and CDR2 SQIVND (reference sequence). The CDR3 here is CASSMGLLNTEAFF. The CDR3 bases are TGTGCCAGTAGTATGGGGTTACTGAACACTGAAGCTTTCTTT.

In its sample, this clonotype was seen many times. The chain uses TRBV6-1 and TRBJ2-7, with TRBD1 matching 12 bases. V was pared by 4 bases and J by 6 bases, with 7 bases of the junction left unmatched. Germline lookup yields CDR1 MNHNS and CDR2 SASEGT. The length of the CDR3 is 15 residues. CDR3 bases: TGTGCCAGCAGTGCCGGGACAGGGGGCAGGAGCGAGCAGTACTTC. It codes for CASSAGTGGRSEQYF.

This clonotype was recorded many times. The V gene is TRBV11-2, the J gene TRBJ1-1, with D perhaps TRBD1 (6 bases). V was clipped by 10 bases and J by 1 base, with 16 bases between them. Germline loops: CDR1 SGHAT, CDR2 FQNNGV. The CDR3 consists of 14 residues. The CDR3: CATAHGQPNTEAFF. The CDR3 DNA reads as TGTGCCACCGCGCACGGACAGCCGAACACTGAAGCTTTCTTT.

This clonotype was recorded many times. This chain connects TRBV3-1 to TRBJ2-1, with D possibly TRBD2 on 6 matching bases. The CDR3 is 15 residues long. Trimming stripped 4 bases from V and 0 bases from J, with 10 bases between. Germline assignment: CDR1 LGHDT and CDR2 YNNKEL (reference sequence). The CDR3 loop reads CASSLDGGSYNEQFF. Here the CDR3 DNA reads TGTGCCAGCAGCCTCGACGGGGGCTCCTACAATGAGCAGTTCTTC.

Regarding this clonotype: Its ends do not fully match the called genes, so a read error is possible. The chain carries TRBV6-1 and TRBJ1-3; the D is unclear. Looked up from germline, CDR1 is MNHNS and CDR2 is SASEGT. This CDR3 has 17 residues. The CDR3 protein is CAGSPLGEGPPGNTIYF. CDR3 bases: TGTGCCGGCAGTCCCCTGGGAGAAGGGCCCCCTGGAAACACCATATATTTT.

The chain has TRBV12-3 or TRBV12-4 and TRBJ1-2; tentative D call: TRBD1 (6 bases). The CDR3 runs to 13 residues. The V end lost 0 bases, the J end lost 8 bases, and 10 bases lay between the germline ends. The CDR3 spells CASSLAGHVGYTF. The CDR3 DNA follows: TGTGCCAGCAGTTTAGCGGGACACGTCGGCTACACCTTC.

Only a few counts were recorded for this clonotype. The chain links TRBV7-6 to TRBJ1-1; D is unclear. The length of the CDR3 is 15 residues. Per germline, CDR1 SGHVS and CDR2 FNYEAQ. V shed 5 bases and J shed 0 bases, with 13 bases lying between them. The DNA of the CDR3 is TGTGCCAGCAGCCTCGCACCGGAAGTGAACACTGAAGCTTTCTTT. This gives the protein CASSLAPEVNTEAFF.

J is TRBJ2-4 and V is TRBV6-2 or TRBV6-3, with a tentative D call TRBD1 (5 bases). Trimming removed 0 bases from V and 2 bases from J, with 20 bases in between. There are 19 residues in the CDR3. The V gene's germline CDR1 is MNHEY and CDR2 SVGEGT. Here the CDR3 DNA reads TGTGCCAGCAGTTACTCGTATCAGGGAATACTTGACCCCAAAAACATTCAGTACTTC. The encoded protein is CASSYSYQGILDPKNIQYF.

The table lists this clonotype with many counts. This chain joins TRBV5-1 and TRBJ1-5; unclear D gene. The CDR3 runs 14 residues. Germline V lookup: CDR1 SGHRS, CDR2 YFSETQ. V was clipped by 0 bases and J by 7 bases, with 11 bases between them. This CDR3 is CASSLDSNQQPQHF. The CDR3 nucleotides read TGCGCCAGCAGCTTGGACAGTAATCAACAGCCCCAGCATTTT. The full variable domain, completed using reference TRBV5-1 and TRBJ1-5, is KAGVTQTPRYLIKTRGQQVTLSCSPISGHRSVSWYQQTPGQGLQFLFEYFSETQRNKGNFPGRFSGRQFSNSRSEMNVSTLELGDSALYLCASSLDSNQQPQHFGDGTRLSIL.

This clonotype has a count of ten or more. This rearrangement joins TRBV18 to TRBJ2-5; no clear D. This CDR3 spans 14 amino acids. Trimming left V 0 bases short and J 1 base short, with 6 bases between. Germline V lookup: CDR1 KGHSH, CDR2 LQKENI. The CDR3 is CASSPPASQETQYF. CDR3 bases: TGTGCCAGCTCACCACCGGCTAGCCAAGAGACCCAGTACTTC.

In this sample, this clonotype turned up a few times. The chain recombines TRBV5-6 with TRBJ2-2; D remains ambiguous. CDR3 length: 11 residues. V was shortened by 6 bases and J by 4 bases, with 4 bases between the two germline ends. Germline V gene lookup returns CDR1 SGHDT and CDR2 YYEEEE. CDR3: CASTSTGELFF. The CDR3 DNA is TGTGCCAGCACCTCCACCGGGGAGCTGTTTTTT. The whole variable domain, remainder taken from reference TRBV5-6 and TRBJ2-2, is DAGVTQSPTHLIKTRGQQVTLRCSPKSGHDTVSWYQQALGQGPQFIFQYYEEEERQRGNFPDRFSGHQFPNYSSELNVNALLLGDSALYLCASTSTGELFFGEGSRLTVL.

This clonotype was recorded at least ten times. The chain is built from TRBV9 and TRBJ1-2; D call uncertain. This CDR3 has 16 residues. The V gene's germline CDR1 is SGDLS and CDR2 YYNGEE. The V gene lost 4 bases and the J gene lost 0 bases, with 16 bases spanning the gap. The CDR3 region is CASSTRPSGTNYGYTF. In DNA, the CDR3 is TGTGCCAGCAGCACAAGACCCTCGGGAACTAACTATGGCTACACCTTC.

This clonotype was found many times. The V gene is TRBV27, the J gene TRBJ2-3; TRBD2 matches at 7 bases. The germline V gene has CDR1 MNHEY and CDR2 SMNVEV (reference sequence). V lost 8 bases to trimming and J lost 9 bases; unmatched junction nucleotides: 11. This CDR3 is 13 amino acids long. The CDR3 DNA sequence: TGTGCCAGCGGGGGGGTCTCTTTTGGCACGCAGTATTTT. It specifies CASGGVSFGTQYF.

J is TRBJ2-3 and V is TRBV30, with no clear D. Germline values: CDR1 GTSNPN, CDR2 SVGIG (reference sequence). V was shortened by 3 bases and J by 2 bases, with 6 bases between the two germline ends. The CDR3 covers 12 residues. The CDR3 sequence is CAWRKNTDTQYF. CDR3 sequence (DNA): TGTGCCTGGAGGAAAAACACAGATACGCAGTATTTT.